A single T cell receptor (beta chain) is shown here with its context. Its antigen is not identified. The repertoire was sequenced with immunoSEQ multiplex PCR; TCRdb's copy has only in-frame clones and lacks some. The sample records tens of thousands of clones, 75% to 90% being singletons. The sample originates from a study of graft-versus-host responses after intestinal transplantation. Study-wide context: Each recipient received anti-thymocyte globulin induction, then tacrolimus and steroids for 2 to 3 years.

Sequenced material: unstimulated CD8+ T cells sorted from spleen or lymph node cells, taken before intestinal transplant. The TCR originated in a human donor who received an intestinal transplant.

The CDR3 DNA is TGTGCCAGCAGCCTCGGACAGGGGCCGAACACCGGGGAGCTGTTTTTT. Amino acids: CASSLGQGPNTGELFF. The rearrangement uses TRBV28 and TRBJ2-2; 9 bases match TRBD1. With 6 bases clipped from V and 0 bases from J, the junction kept 5 bases outside the gene matches. The germline V gene has CDR1 MDHEN and CDR2 SYDVKM. The CDR3 totals 16 residues.